Listed below are T cell receptor beta chains from one sample, sequenced in a study of blood T cell repertoires in COVID-19. Repertoires were generated with immunoSEQ multiplex PCR, while TCRdb's copy carries only in-frame clones and drops some. The table shows under 45,000 clones, with approximately 90% occurring only once. Sequencing was carried out using peripheral blood. The receptor source for this set is a man aged 55 to 70 with active or convalescent COVID-19. The CDR3 runs from the conserved cysteine through the conserved F or W. The D gene is left open where the match is weak. Not every row has a clone size; where given, it reads once, few, many or a size class.

j_call,v_call,d_call,clone_size,cdr3_aa,cdr3_nt
TRBJ2-2,TRBV9,-,few,CASSVGSAMNTGELFF,TGTGCCAGCAGCGTAGGGTCCGCGATGAACACCGGGGAGCTGTTTTTT
TRBJ1-5,TRBV28,TRBD1,-,CASSPKDRARGNQPQHF,TGTGCCAGCAGCCCCAAGGACAGGGCCAGAGGGAATCAGCCCCAGCATTTT
TRBJ2-5,TRBV3-1/TRBV3-2,TRBD2,-,CASSLRTSGRGETQYF,TGTGCCAGCAGCCTCCGGACTAGCGGGAGAGGTGAGACCCAGTACTTC
TRBJ1-2,TRBV6-2/TRBV6-3,-,-,CASSPRGGFGYTF,TGTGCCAGCAGCCCTAGAGGGGGTTTTGGCTACACCTTC
TRBJ1-1,TRBV2,-,-,CASSDSPQGTRGIEAFF,TGTGCCAGCAGCGACTCCCCTCAGGGGACCCGTGGGATTGAAGCTTTCTTT
TRBJ2-5,TRBV3-1/TRBV3-2,-,-,CASGLRWQETQYF,TGTGCCAGCGGCCTTAGATGGCAAGAGACCCAGTACTTC
TRBJ1-5,TRBV10-3,-,-,CAIGGKGGKGSQPQHF,TGTGCCATCGGCGGCAAAGGAGGGAAGGGGAGTCAGCCCCAGCATTTT
TRBJ1-6,TRBV30,-,-,CAWSVGGAAGTLHF,TGTGCCTGGAGTGTTGGGGGGGCCGCTGGAACCCTCCACTTT
TRBJ2-7,TRBV2,-,-,CASTPLGVRGYF,TGTGCCAGCACCCCCTTGGGCGTGCGGGGGTACTTC
TRBJ2-3,TRBV7-3,-,-,CASSLNPGLTDTQYF,TGTGCCAGCAGCTTAAACCCAGGGCTAACAGATACGCAGTATTTT
TRBJ1-3,TRBV9,-,-,CASSAPLITADNSGNTIYF,TGTGCCAGCAGCGCCCCACTCATAACGGCGGACAACTCTGGAAACACCATATATTTT
TRBJ1-6,TRBV6-5,-,-,CASSFGQQNSPLHF,TGTGCCAGCAGCTTCGGACAGCAGAATTCACCCCTCCACTTT
TRBJ1-2,TRBV5-1,TRBD1,-,CASGHRGEDYGYTF,TGCGCCAGCGGACACAGGGGCGAGGACTATGGCTACACCTTC
TRBJ2-3,TRBV4-3,TRBD2,-,CASSHGSGRTEDTQYF,TGCGCCAGCAGCCATGGTAGCGGGAGGACCGAAGATACGCAGTATTTT
TRBJ1-2,TRBV18,-,-,CASSPPGLGALGYTF,TGTGCCAGCTCACCACCGGGTCTGGGGGCGCTGGGCTACACCTTC
TRBJ1-6,TRBV19,TRBD1,-,CATKRQGRGSPLHF,TGTGCCACCAAGAGACAGGGTAGGGGATCACCCCTCCACTTT
TRBJ1-3,TRBV19,TRBD1,-,CASSPQQGLSGNTIYF,TGTGCCAGTAGTCCCCAACAGGGGCTCTCTGGAAACACCATATATTTT
TRBJ2-7,TRBV5-8,-,-,CASSLGDTSYEQYF,TGTGCCAGCAGCTTGGGGGACACTTCCTACGAGCAGTACTTC
TRBJ2-1,TRBV27,-,-,CATLKGQQFF,TGTGCCACCCTGAAGGGGCAGCAGTTCTTC
TRBJ1-1,TRBV5-3,-,-,CARSNPRNTEAFF,TGTGCCAGAAGCAATCCTCGGAACACTGAAGCTTTCTTT
TRBJ2-7,TRBV5-4,-,-,CASSSHSYEQYF,TGTGCCAGCAGCTCCCATTCCTACGAGCAGTACTTC
TRBJ1-1,TRBV25-1,-,once,CASRSKESMNTEAFF,TGTGCCAGCAGAAGTAAAGAGAGCATGAACACTGAAGCTTTCTTT
TRBJ2-2,TRBV24-1,-,once,CATSGLRGPRTGELFF,TGTGCCACCAGTGGACTCAGGGGCCCTCGGACCGGGGAGCTGTTTTTT
TRBJ1-1,TRBV3-1/TRBV3-2,-,-,CASSSPRRDKNTEAFF,TGTGCCAGCAGCTCCCCCCGGCGAGACAAGAACACTGAAGCTTTCTTT
TRBJ2-5,TRBV7-2,TRBD2,-,CASSLGRTSGRRETQYF,TGTGCCAGCAGCTTAGGTCGGACTAGCGGGAGGCGAGAGACCCAGTACTTC
TRBJ2-5,TRBV7-9,TRBD1,-,CASSSGQGEGTQYF,TGTGCCAGCAGCTCCGGACAGGGAGAGGGGACCCAGTACTTC
TRBJ2-6,TRBV6-6,-,few,CASSYSSPVLTF,TGTGCCAGCAGTTACTCGAGTCCCGTCCTGACTTTC
TRBJ2-1,TRBV25-1,TRBD1,-,CASSGTGGQPYNEQFF,TGTGCCAGCAGTGGGACAGGGGGCCAGCCCTACAATGAGCAGTTCTTC
TRBJ1-3,TRBV5-6,-,-,CASSLGALSGNTIYF,TGTGCCAGCAGCTTGGGGGCCCTTTCTGGAAACACCATATATTTT
TRBJ2-3,TRBV5-4,TRBD2,-,CASRDAGGPIGTDTQYF,TGTGCCAGCAGGGACGCGGGGGGCCCTATCGGCACAGATACGCAGTATTTT
TRBJ2-3,TRBV7-9,-,-,CASDGGAGDTQYF,TGTGCCAGCGATGGGGGGGCTGGGGATACGCAGTATTTT
TRBJ1-1,TRBV19,-,-,CASSIDRRAPSGNTEAFF,TGTGCCAGTAGTATAGATCGTAGAGCCCCAAGCGGGAACACTGAAGCTTTCTTT
TRBJ2-3,TRBV18,TRBD1,-,CASSPPNRGWTDTQYF,TGTGCCAGCTCACCGCCCAACAGGGGGTGGACAGATACGCAGTATTTT
TRBJ1-2,TRBV18,TRBD1,-,CASSADRGYGYTF,TGTGCCAGCTCGGCTGACAGGGGCTATGGCTACACCTTC
TRBJ1-2,TRBV29-1,-,-,CSVGGRGANGYTF,TGCAGCGTAGGCGGGAGGGGCGCAAATGGCTACACCTTC
TRBJ1-1,TRBV10-3,-,-,CAISETGRDEAFF,TGTGCCATCAGTGAAACTGGGAGGGATGAAGCTTTCTTT
TRBJ2-3,TRBV5-1,TRBD2,-,CASSPTSGGDTQYF,TGCGCCAGCAGCCCCACTAGCGGGGGGGATACGCAGTATTTT
TRBJ1-5,TRBV7-9,TRBD1,-,CASSSQEPGQLNLRPQHF,TGTGCCAGCAGCTCCCAAGAACCGGGACAGCTAAACCTTCGTCCCCAGCATTTT
TRBJ1-1,TRBV5-1,-,-,CASSYAGDTLGAFF,TGCGCCAGCAGCTACGCCGGGGACACGCTTGGAGCTTTCTTT
TRBJ1-1,TRBV2,-,-,CASRPPGEKAFF,TGTGCCAGCAGGCCTCCGGGAGAAAAAGCTTTCTTT